This TCR beta chain was found in a study of blood T cell repertoires in COVID-19. In the study's own analysis: The assay estimated nucleated cells by amplifying reference gene primers. Assay: immunoSEQ multiplex PCR; the TCRdb copy retains only in-frame clones and omits some. V, J and clone size are those of that table, while D and trimming were read from the DNA. The data contain roughly 280,000 clones, roughly 90% of them singletons. CDR1 is MGHRA, CDR2 YSYEKL, per germline. The CDR3 is 15 amino acids. V lost 0 bases and J lost 2, with 10 bases in between. All enrollees were about 18 to 95 years old and from approximately 24 US areas.

The specimen sequenced was PBMCs or T cells enriched from blood (not recorded which). The source of this sequence is a woman aged 55 to 70 who had recovered from COVID-19. The V call is TRBV4-1, the J call TRBJ1-2; D may be TRBD1 (5 bases). CDR3 loop: CASSQDPQENYGYTF. The CDR3 DNA sequence: TGCGCCAGCAGCCAAGACCCACAGGAGAACTATGGCTACACCTTC.